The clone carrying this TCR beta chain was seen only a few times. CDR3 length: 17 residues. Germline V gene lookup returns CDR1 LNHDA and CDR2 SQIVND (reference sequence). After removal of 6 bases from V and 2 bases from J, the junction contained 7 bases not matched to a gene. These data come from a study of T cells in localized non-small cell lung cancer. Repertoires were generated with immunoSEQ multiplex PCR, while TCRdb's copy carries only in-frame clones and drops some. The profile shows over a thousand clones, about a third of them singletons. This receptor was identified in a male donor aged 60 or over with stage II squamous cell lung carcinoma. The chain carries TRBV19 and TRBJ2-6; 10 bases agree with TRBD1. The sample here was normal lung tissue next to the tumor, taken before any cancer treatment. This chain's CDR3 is CASRTGTGDPGANVLTF. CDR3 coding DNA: TGTGCCAGTAGGACCGGGACAGGGGACCCTGGGGCCAACGTCCTGACTTTC. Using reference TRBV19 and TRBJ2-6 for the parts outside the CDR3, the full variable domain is DGGITQSPKYLFRKEGQNVTLSCEQNLNHDAMYWYRQDPGQGLRLIYYSQIVNDFQKGDIAEGYSVSREKKESFPLTVTSAQKNPTAFYLCASRTGTGDPGANVLTFGAGSRLTVL.